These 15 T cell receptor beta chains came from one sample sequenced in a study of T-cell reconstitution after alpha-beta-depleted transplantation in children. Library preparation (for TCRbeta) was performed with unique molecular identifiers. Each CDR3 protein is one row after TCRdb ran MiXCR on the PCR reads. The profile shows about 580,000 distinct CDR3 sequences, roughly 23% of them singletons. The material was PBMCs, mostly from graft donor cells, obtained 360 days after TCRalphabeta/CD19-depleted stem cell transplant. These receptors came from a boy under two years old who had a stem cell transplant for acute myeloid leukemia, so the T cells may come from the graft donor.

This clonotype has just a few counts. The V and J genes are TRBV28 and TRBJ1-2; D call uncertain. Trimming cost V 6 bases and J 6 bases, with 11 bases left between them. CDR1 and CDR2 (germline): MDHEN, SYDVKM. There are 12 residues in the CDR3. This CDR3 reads CASSTDIHGYTF. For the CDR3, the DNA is TGTGCCAGCAGCACTGACATTCATGGCTACACCTTC.

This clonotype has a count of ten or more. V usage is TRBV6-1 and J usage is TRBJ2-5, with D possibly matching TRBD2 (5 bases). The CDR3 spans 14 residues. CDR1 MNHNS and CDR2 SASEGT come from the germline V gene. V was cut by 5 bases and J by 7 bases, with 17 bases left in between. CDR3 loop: CASSREIPPGTQYF. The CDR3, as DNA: TGTGCCAGCAGTAGGGAGATACCCCCGGGGACCCAGTACTTC.

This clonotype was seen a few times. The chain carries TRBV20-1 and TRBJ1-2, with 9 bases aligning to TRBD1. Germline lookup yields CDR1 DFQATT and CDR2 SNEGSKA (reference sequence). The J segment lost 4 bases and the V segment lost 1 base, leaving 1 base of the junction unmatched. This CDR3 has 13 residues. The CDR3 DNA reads TGCAGTGCTAGAGGGGACAGGGTCTATGGCTACACCTTC. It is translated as CSARGDRVYGYTF.

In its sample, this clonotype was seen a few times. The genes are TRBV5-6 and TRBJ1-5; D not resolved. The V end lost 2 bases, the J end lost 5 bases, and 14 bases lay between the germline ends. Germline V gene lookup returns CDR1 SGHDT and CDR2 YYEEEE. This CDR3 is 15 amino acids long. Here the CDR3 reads CASSFGYGDYQPQHF. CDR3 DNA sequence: TGTGCCAGCAGCTTCGGCTACGGGGATTATCAGCCCCAGCATTTT.

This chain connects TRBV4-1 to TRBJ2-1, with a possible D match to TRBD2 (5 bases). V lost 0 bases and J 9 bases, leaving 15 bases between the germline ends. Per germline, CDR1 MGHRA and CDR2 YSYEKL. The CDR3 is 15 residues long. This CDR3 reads CASSQETTLVAEQFF. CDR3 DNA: TGCGCCAGCAGCCAAGAGACTACACTAGTAGCTGAGCAGTTCTTC.

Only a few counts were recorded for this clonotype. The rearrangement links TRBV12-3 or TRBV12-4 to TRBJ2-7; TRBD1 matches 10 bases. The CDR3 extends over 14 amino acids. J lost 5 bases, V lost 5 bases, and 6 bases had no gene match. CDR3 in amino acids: CASSPDRGPDEQYF. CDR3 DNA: TGTGCCAGCAGTCCCGACAGGGGGCCGGACGAGCAGTACTTC.

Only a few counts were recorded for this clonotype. CDR3 residues: CASSPDGNSNQPQHF. CDR3 bases: TGTGCCAGCAGCCCGGACGGGAATAGCAATCAGCCCCAGCATTTT. The rearrangement joins TRBV7-9 to TRBJ1-5, with D unresolved. The germline V gene encodes CDR1 SEHNR and CDR2 FQNEAQ (reference sequence). Between the trimmed V and J ends, which lost 5 bases and 0 bases, there was a span of 11 bases. This CDR3 contains 15 residues.

The CDR3 reads CSARAFRAWPNEQFF. In DNA form, the CDR3 reads TGCAGTGCTAGGGCCTTCCGCGCCTGGCCCAATGAGCAGTTCTTC. The chain is built from TRBV20-1 and TRBJ2-1; D gene ambiguous. Deletions cut 3 bases from V and 6 bases from J, with 18 bases between. Germline V gene sequence: CDR1 DFQATT, CDR2 SNEGSKA (reference sequence). The CDR3 has 15 residues.

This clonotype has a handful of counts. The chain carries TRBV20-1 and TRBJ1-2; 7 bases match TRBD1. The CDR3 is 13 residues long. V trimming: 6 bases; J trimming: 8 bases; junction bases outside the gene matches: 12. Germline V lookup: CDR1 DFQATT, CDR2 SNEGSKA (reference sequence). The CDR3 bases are TGCAGTGCCTACACGAGAGGGGGCAGGGGCTACACCTTC. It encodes CSAYTRGGRGYTF.

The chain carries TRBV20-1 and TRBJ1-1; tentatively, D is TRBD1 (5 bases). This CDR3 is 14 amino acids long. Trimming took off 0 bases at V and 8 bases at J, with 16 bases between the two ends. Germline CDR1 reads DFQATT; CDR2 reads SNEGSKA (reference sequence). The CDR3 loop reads CSARERGAGTEAFF. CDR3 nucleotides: TGCAGTGCTAGAGAGAGAGGAGCAGGGACGGAAGCTTTCTTT.

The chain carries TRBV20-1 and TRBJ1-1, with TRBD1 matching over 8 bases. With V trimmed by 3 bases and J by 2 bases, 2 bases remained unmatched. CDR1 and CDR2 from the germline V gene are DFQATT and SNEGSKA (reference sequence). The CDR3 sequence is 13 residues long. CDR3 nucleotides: TGCAGTGCTAGGGACAGGGAAAACACTGAAGCTTTCTTT. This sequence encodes CSARDRENTEAFF.

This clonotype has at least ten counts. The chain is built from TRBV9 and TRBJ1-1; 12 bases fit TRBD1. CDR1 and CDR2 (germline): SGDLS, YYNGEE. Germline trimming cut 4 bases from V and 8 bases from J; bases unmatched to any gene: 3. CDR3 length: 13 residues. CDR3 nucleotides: TGTGCCAGCAGCCCGGGGACAGGGGGCGAAGCTTTCTTT. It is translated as CASSPGTGGEAFF.

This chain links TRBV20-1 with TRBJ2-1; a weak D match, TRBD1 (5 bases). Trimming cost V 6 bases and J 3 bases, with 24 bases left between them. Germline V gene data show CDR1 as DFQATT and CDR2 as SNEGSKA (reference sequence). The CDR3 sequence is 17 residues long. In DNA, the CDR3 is TGCAGTGCCCCTAAAGTGGTGGCCTCAGGACACTACAATGAGCAGTTCTTC. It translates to CSAPKVVASGHYNEQFF.

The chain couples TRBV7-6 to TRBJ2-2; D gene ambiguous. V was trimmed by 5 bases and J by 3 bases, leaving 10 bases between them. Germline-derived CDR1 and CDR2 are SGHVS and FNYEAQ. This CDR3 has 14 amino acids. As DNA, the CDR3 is TGTGCCAGCAGCCCCAGAATGGACACCGGGGAGCTGTTTTTT. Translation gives CASSPRMDTGELFF.

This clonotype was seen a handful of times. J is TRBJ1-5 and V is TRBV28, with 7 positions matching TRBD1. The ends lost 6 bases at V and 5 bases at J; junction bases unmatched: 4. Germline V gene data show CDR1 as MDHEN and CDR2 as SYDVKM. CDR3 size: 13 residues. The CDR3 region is CASRPTGDQPQHF. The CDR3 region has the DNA TGTGCCAGCAGACCAACAGGGGATCAGCCCCAGCATTTT.